Listed below are T cell receptor beta chains from one sample, sequenced in a study of technical replicates of blood from a handful of donors. The table came from immunoSEQ multiplex PCR; TCRdb's copy has only in-frame clones and leaves some out. The top ten clones hold 0.2% to 0.25% of a sample with some 96,000 clones, under 97% of them seen once. Sequencing was done on a sample of T cells isolated from PBMCs. These receptors were taken from a human donor in good health. Each CDR3 is given with its conserved first and last residue. Where a row states a size, it is once, few, many or the class of an expanded clone; other rows omit it.

- | TRBJ2-7 | TRBV25-1 | CASSGQDYSEQYF
- | TRBJ2-5 | TRBV7-9 | CASDHLARGETQYF
- | TRBJ2-1 | TRBV6-4 | CASRMAGDNEQFF
- | TRBJ1-5 | TRBV10-1 | CASSESGGNQPQHF
- | TRBJ2-1 | TRBV19 | CASSIDTREQFF
- | TRBJ2-2 | TRBV18 | CASSPRQGMNTGELFF
- | TRBJ1-4 | TRBV7-9 | CASSSRDRGFGEKLFF
few | TRBJ2-5 | TRBV6-1 | CASSRTGESETQYF
- | TRBJ2-7 | TRBV11-2 | CASSLAASGRYEQYF
- | TRBJ2-7 | TRBV5-1 | CASSLVATGGYEQYF
- | TRBJ2-7 | TRBV27 | CASSGTDRLTSYEQYF
once | TRBJ2-1 | TRBV5-1 | CASTVGTSNYNEQFF
once | TRBJ1-4 | TRBV9 | CASSEFDRDNEKLFF
- | TRBJ1-3 | TRBV10-3 | CAITGGSGNTIYF
- | TRBJ1-3 | TRBV5-1 | CASSAQTGGTGNTIYF
- | TRBJ2-1 | TRBV28 | CASRGESHINEQFF
- | TRBJ2-3 | TRBV6-1 | CASSEWGGRSTDTQYF
- | TRBJ2-3 | TRBV9 | CASSVGAAGSTDTQYF
- | TRBJ2-5 | TRBV10-1 | CASSEEQLQETQYF
- | TRBJ2-3 | TRBV29-1 | CSVPLLAGGPDTQYF
- | TRBJ2-1 | TRBV5-4 | CASSLELAGVNEQFF
- | TRBJ1-5 | TRBV6-1 | CASNRQINQPQHF
- | TRBJ1-4 | TRBV29-1 | CSVEEFGEKLFF
- | TRBJ1-1 | TRBV28 | CASRWTGNTEAFF
- | TRBJ2-7 | TRBV7-2 | CASSHSYEQYF
- | TRBJ1-5 | TRBV6-1 | CASSGYRSKGVDQPQHF
once | TRBJ2-5 | TRBV7-6 | CASSLGGGGTETQYF
- | TRBJ1-4 | TRBV15 | CATSRPTGGPNEKLFF
- | TRBJ1-4 | TRBV5-1 | CASSRGDREGEKLFF
- | TRBJ1-5 | TRBV28 | CASSPPGGSQPQHF
once | TRBJ2-5 | TRBV5-1 | CASSIGNQETQYF
once | TRBJ2-1 | TRBV10-3 | CAIRTSGINEQFF
- | TRBJ1-4 | TRBV29-1 | CSAGQGDEKLFF
- | TRBJ1-1 | TRBV28 | CASSPGGPNTEAFF
- | TRBJ2-7 | TRBV7-2 | CASSLIQRYEQYF
- | TRBJ1-6 | TRBV6-4 | CASSDGPNSPLHF
- | TRBJ2-4 | TRBV5-1 | CASRTGGENIQYF
- | TRBJ1-1 | TRBV27 | CASSQGGTGGGGNTEAFF
- | TRBJ1-4 | TRBV7-2 | CASSLGPNEKLFF
- | TRBJ1-5 | TRBV5-8 | CASSLGDRGDQPQHF
- | TRBJ1-1 | TRBV2 | CATQSPRGPNTEAFF
- | TRBJ1-5 | TRBV6-8 | CASNSVGGERQPQHF
- | TRBJ2-3 | TRBV10-1 | CASSDSGDYPDTQYF
once | TRBJ2-7 | TRBV28 | CASSPPAGVGEQYF
once | TRBJ2-1 | TRBV28 | CASVIRGQGARNEQFF
once | TRBJ2-3 | TRBV28 | CASSFSWGQDTDTQYF